The 9 T cell receptor beta chains listed next were all sequenced from one sample in a study of OX40 agonist ivuxolimab in advanced cancers. Method: immunoSEQ multiplex PCR; TCRdb's copy keeps in-frame clones and lacks some. This table holds 25,000 to 30,000 clones, 86% found once. The starting material was CD4+ or CD8+ T cells sorted from blood, obtained in a trial of the OX40 agonist ivuxolimab. The receptors were gathered from an adult with an advanced solid tumor such as melanoma, head and neck, liver or kidney cancer.

V and J are TRBV27 and TRBJ2-5; D unresolved. V was trimmed by 4 bases and J by 5 bases, leaving 20 bases between them. The CDR3 length is 16 residues. From germline, CDR1 is MNHEY and CDR2 SMNVEV (reference sequence). This chain's CDR3 is CASSSATDPFGETQYF. In nucleotides, the CDR3 is TGTGCCAGCAGTTCCGCAACTGACCCTTTCGGGGAGACCCAGTACTTC.

This clone has only one observation. Other DNA sequences within the sample encode an identical CDR3. The chain joins TRBV9 to TRBJ2-6; TRBD1 aligns across 9 bases. The germline gives CDR1 SGDLS, CDR2 YYNGEE. The V gene end was trimmed by 3 bases and the J gene end by 4 bases; junction bases not matched to a gene: 5. The CDR3 is 16 amino acids. The chain's CDR3 is CASSERTGDGANVLTF. In DNA form, the CDR3 reads TGTGCCAGCAGCGAGAGGACAGGGGACGGGGCCAACGTCCTGACTTTC.

This sequence joins TRBV7-9 and TRBJ2-2; D perhaps matches TRBD2 (6 bases). This CDR3 region has 15 residues. Looked up from germline, CDR1 is SEHNR and CDR2 is FQNEAQ (reference sequence). V shed 3 bases and J shed 5 bases, with 13 bases lying between them. The CDR3 nucleotides read TGTGCCAGCAGCTTGAGGGGTGCGGGGACCGGGGAGCTGTTTTTT. This codes for CASSLRGAGTGELFF.

The chain links TRBV13 to TRBJ1-1; D call uncertain. V was cut by 0 bases and J by 2 bases, with 4 bases left in between. This CDR3 region has 13 residues. Germline V lookup: CDR1 PRHDT, CDR2 FYEKMQ (reference sequence). This CDR3 is CASSLGDNTEAFF. The CDR3 DNA sequence: TGTGCCAGCAGCTTAGGAGACAACACTGAAGCTTTCTTT.

The chain uses TRBV6-5 and TRBJ2-3; unclear D gene. V was cut by 6 bases and J by 0 bases, with 7 bases left in between. CDR1 MNHEY and CDR2 SVGAGI come from the germline V gene. The CDR3 covers 13 residues. DNA for the CDR3: TGTGCCAGCAGGGGATATAGCACAGATACGCAGTATTTT. Translated, it gives CASRGYSTDTQYF.

This rearrangement joins TRBV4-2 to TRBJ2-2; possibly TRBD2 for D (5 bases). Trimming shortened V by 2 bases and J by 9 bases, and 10 bases separated the two germline ends. The germline V gene has CDR1 LGHNA and CDR2 YNFKEQ. The CDR3 sequence is 13 residues long. CDR3 residues: CASSQSSSRELFF. CDR3 bases: TGTGCCAGCAGCCAATCTAGCAGCCGGGAGCTGTTTTTT.

CDR3: CASTRERELPGELFF. The DNA of the CDR3 is TGTGCCAGCACTCGAGAGCGGGAGCTCCCCGGGGAGCTGTTTTTT. V gene TRBV6-5 combines with J gene TRBJ2-2; 8 bases are shared with TRBD2. This CDR3 is built from 15 residues. V was clipped by 7 bases and J by 6 bases; unmatched bases: 10. Germline V lookup: CDR1 MNHEY, CDR2 SVGAGI.

This clone showed up just once. The chain links TRBV5-1 to TRBJ2-5; 8 bases are shared with TRBD1. The V and J ends lost 4 bases and 1 base, in that order; junction bases with no gene match: 6. Germline V gives CDR1 SGHRS, CDR2 YFSETQ. CDR3 length: 15 amino acids. The CDR3, as DNA: TGCGCCAGCAGCCCGGACAGGGCCAGCCAAGAGACCCAGTACTTC. This gives the protein CASSPDRASQETQYF.

Sample share makes this clone hyperexpanded. Other DNA sequences in this sample translate to the same CDR3. The chain carries TRBV7-9 and TRBJ2-7, with D perhaps given as TRBD1 or TRBD2 (6 bases each). Per germline, CDR1 SEHNR and CDR2 FQNEAQ (reference sequence). Deletions cut 8 bases from V and 4 bases from J, with 9 bases between. This CDR3 has 11 residues. The DNA of the CDR3 is TGTGCCAGCCTAGGGGGGTACGAGCAGTACTTC. As protein: CASLGGYEQYF.